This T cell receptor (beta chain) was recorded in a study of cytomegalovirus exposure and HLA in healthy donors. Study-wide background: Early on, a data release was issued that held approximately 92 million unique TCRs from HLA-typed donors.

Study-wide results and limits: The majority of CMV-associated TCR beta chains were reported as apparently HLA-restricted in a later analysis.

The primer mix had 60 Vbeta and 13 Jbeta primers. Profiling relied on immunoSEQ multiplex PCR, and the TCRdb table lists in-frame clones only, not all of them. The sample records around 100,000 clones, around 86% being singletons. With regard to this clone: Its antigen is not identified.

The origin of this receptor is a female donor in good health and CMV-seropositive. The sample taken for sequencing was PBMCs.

As DNA, the CDR3 is TGTGCCAGCAGCTCCGGGACAGGGGGCATCTACGAGCAGTACTTC. Its protein product is CASSSGTGGIYEQYF. The V call is TRBV11-3, the J call TRBJ2-7; 12 positions agree with TRBD1. Germline trimming cut 4 bases from V and 3 bases from J; bases unmatched to any gene: 4. This CDR3 is 15 amino acids long. CDR1 SGHNT and CDR2 YENEEA come from the germline V gene.